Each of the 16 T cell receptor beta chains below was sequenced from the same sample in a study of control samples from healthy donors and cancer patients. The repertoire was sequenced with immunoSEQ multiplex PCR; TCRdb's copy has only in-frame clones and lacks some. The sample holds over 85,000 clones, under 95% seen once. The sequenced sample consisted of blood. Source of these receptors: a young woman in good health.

Here the CDR3 reads CSALGGDSYNEQFF. The CDR3 DNA sequence: TGCAGCGCCCTCGGCGGGGACAGCTACAATGAGCAGTTCTTC. The rearrangement joins TRBV29-1 to TRBJ2-1, with TRBD1 as a possible D gene (7 bases). The germline gives CDR1 SQVTM, CDR2 ANQGSEA. There are 14 residues in the CDR3. V dropped 7 bases and J dropped 3 bases, with 16 bases sitting between them.

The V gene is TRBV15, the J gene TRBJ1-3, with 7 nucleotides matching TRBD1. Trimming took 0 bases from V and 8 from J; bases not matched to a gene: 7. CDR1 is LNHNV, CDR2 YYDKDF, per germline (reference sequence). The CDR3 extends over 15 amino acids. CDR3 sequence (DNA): TGTGCCACCAGCAGAGATCCGCGACAGGGCGACACCATATATTTT. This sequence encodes CATSRDPRQGDTIYF.

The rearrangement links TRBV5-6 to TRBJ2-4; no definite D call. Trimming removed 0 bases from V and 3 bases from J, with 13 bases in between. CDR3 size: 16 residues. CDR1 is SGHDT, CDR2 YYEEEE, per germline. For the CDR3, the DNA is TGTGCCAGCAGCTTGGAGCTACTAACGGGCAAAAACATTCAGTACTTC. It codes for CASSLELLTGKNIQYF.

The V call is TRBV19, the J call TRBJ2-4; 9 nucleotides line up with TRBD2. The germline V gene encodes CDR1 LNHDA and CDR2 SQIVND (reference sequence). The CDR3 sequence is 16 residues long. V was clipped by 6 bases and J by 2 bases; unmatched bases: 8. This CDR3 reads CASSSAGGKTKNIQYF. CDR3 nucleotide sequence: TGTGCCAGTAGCTCCGCGGGAGGGAAAACCAAAAACATTCAGTACTTC.

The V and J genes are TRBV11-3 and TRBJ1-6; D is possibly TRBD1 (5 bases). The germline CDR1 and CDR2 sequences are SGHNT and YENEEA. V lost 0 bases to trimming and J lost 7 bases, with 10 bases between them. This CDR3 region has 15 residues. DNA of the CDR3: TGTGCCAGCAGCTTAGAACCGGGGCCCAATTCACCCCTCCACTTT. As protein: CASSLEPGPNSPLHF.

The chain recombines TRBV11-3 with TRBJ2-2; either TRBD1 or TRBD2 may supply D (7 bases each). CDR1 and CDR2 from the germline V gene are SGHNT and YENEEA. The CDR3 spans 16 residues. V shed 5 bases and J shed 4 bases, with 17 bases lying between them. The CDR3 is CASSPREGAVTGELFF. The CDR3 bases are TGTGCCAGCAGCCCCAGGGAGGGGGCGGTCACCGGGGAGCTGTTTTTT.

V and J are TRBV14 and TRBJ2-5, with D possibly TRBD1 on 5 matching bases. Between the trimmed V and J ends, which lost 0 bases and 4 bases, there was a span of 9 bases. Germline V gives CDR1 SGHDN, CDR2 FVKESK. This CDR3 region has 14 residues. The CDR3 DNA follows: TGTGCCAGCAGCCAAGACAGACAGCGAGAGACCCAGTACTTC. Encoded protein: CASSQDRQRETQYF.

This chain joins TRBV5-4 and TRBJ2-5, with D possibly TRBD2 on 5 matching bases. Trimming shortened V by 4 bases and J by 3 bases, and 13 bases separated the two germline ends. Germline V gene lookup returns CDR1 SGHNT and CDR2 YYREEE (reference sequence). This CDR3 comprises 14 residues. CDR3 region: CASSHGQEEETQYF. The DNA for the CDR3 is TGTGCCAGCAGCCATGGGCAGGAGGAAGAGACCCAGTACTTC.

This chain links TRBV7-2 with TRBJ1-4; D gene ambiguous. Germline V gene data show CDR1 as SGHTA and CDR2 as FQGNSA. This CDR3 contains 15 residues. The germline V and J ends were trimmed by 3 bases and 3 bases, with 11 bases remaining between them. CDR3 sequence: CASSFRPKANEKLFF. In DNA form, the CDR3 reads TGTGCCAGCAGCTTTCGACCGAAGGCTAATGAAAAACTGTTTTTT.

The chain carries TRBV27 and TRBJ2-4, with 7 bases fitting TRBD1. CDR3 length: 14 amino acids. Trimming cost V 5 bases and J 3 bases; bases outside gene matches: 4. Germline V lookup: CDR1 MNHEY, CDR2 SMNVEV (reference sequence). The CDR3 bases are TGTGCCAGCAGTAGGGGGCAAAGCAAAAACATTCAGTACTTC. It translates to CASSRGQSKNIQYF.

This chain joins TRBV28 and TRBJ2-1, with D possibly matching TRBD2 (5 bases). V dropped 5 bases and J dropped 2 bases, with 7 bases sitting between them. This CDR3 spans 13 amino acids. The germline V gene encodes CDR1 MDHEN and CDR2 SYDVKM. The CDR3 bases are TGTGCCAGCAGTCCCGGGGCCTACAATGAGCAGTTCTTC. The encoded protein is CASSPGAYNEQFF. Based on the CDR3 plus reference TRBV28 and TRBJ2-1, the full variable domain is DVKVTQSSRYLVKRTGEKVFLECVQDMDHENMFWYRQDPGLGLRLIYFSYDVKMKEKGDIPEGYSVSREKKERFSLILESASTNQTSMYLCASSPGAYNEQFFGPGTRLTVL.

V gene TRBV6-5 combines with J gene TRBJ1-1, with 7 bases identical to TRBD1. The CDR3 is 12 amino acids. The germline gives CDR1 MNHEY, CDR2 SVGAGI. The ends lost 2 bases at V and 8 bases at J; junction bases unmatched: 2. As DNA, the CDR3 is TGTGCCAGCAGTTACGTAGGGGGCGAAGCTTTCTTT. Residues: CASSYVGGEAFF.

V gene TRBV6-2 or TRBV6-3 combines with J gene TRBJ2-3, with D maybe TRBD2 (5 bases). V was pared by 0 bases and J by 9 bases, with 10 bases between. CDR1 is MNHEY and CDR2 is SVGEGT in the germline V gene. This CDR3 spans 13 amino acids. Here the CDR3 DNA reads TGTGCCAGCAGTTACTCTCCGGGCGGGACGCAGTATTTT. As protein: CASSYSPGGTQYF.

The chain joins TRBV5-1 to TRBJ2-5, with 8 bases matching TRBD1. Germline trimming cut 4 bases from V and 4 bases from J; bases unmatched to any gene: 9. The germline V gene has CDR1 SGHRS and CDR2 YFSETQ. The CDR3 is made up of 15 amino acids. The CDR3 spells CASSLTGVYGETQYF. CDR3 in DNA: TGCGCCAGCAGCCTGACAGGGGTTTATGGAGAGACCCAGTACTTC.

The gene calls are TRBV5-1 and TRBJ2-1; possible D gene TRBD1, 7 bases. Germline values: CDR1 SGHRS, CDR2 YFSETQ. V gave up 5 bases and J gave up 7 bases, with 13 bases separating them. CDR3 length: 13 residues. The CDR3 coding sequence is TGCGCCAGCAGGGAGGGGGCTAGGAATGAGCAGTTCTTC. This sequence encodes CASREGARNEQFF.

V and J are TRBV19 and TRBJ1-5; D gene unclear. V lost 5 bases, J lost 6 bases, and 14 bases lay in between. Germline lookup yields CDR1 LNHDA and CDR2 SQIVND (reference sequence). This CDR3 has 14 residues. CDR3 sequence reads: CASSRFGEPQPQHF. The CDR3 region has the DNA TGTGCCAGTAGTCGATTTGGGGAGCCTCAGCCCCAGCATTTT. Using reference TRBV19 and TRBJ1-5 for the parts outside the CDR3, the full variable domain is DGGITQSPKYLFRKEGQNVTLSCEQNLNHDAMYWYRQDPGQGLRLIYYSQIVNDFQKGDIAEGYSVSREKKESFPLTVTSAQKNPTAFYLCASSRFGEPQPQHFGDGTRLSIL.